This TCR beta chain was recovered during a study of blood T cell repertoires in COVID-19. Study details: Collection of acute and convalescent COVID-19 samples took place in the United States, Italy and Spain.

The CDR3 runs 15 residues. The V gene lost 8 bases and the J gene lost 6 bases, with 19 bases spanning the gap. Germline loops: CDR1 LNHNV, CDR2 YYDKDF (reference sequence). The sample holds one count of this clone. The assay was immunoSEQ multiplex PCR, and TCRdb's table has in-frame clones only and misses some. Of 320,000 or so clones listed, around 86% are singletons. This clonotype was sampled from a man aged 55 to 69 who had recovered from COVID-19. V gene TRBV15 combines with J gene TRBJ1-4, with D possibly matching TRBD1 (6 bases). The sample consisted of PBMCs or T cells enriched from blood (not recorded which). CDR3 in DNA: TGTGCCACCGGGTTGGGACACTCAGGGGATGAAAAACTGTTTTTT. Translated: CATGLGHSGDEKLFF.